The T cell receptor (beta chain) under discussion was sequenced for a study of shared clonotypes between healthy human individuals. Sequenced by immunoSEQ multiplex PCR; TCRdb stores in-frame clones only, minus some. The sample lists about 2.2 million clones; about 92% were seen once. This CDR3 region has 13 residues. The V segment lost 4 bases and the J segment 7 bases; nucleotides outside the gene matches: 3. Germline loops: CDR1 MDHEN, CDR2 SYDVKM. CD45RO negativity and positive selection for CCR7 defined naive CD8 cells, a population that excluded terminally differentiated effector memory CD45RA+ cells.

Sample: naive CD8+ T cells from PBMCs. The chain combines TRBV28 with TRBJ1-5, with 8 nucleotides matching TRBD1. This clonotype originated in a young man in good health. Some clones in this sample may be carry-over from other donors' samples. In DNA, the CDR3 is TGTGCCAGCAGTTGGACAGGGCGGCAGCCCCAGCATTTT. Protein sequence: CASSWTGRQPQHF. Full variable domain (rest looked up from reference TRBV28 and TRBJ1-5): DVKVTQSSRYLVKRTGEKVFLECVQDMDHENMFWYRQDPGLGLRLIYFSYDVKMKEKGDIPEGYSVSREKKERFSLILESASTNQTSMYLCASSWTGRQPQHFGDGTRLSIL.